What follows are 3 T cell receptor beta chains derived from one specimen sequenced in a study of CD8+ T cells in alopecia areata. Investigators isolated RNA and reverse transcribed it into cDNA to act as the sequencing template. Here immunoSEQ multiplex PCR was the method, and the copy in TCRdb shows in-frame clones only, minus some. This sample has about 180,000 clones; 50% to 70% occur once, and the top ten carry roughly 15%. The specimen comprised CD4+ T cells sorted from blood, sampled at week 0. The receptors were gathered from a human donor with alopecia areata.

The DNA for the CDR3 is TGTGCCAGCAGTTTCCGCTCCAGGGGGGAGCTGTTTTTT. Amino acid sequence: CASSFRSRGELFF. The chain employs TRBV27 and TRBJ2-2; D unresolved. Germline loops: CDR1 MNHEY, CDR2 SMNVEV (reference sequence). The length of the CDR3 is 13 residues. V was cut by 3 bases and J by 8 bases, with 10 bases left in between.

The chain employs TRBV19 and TRBJ2-1; 9 nucleotides align to TRBD1. CDR1 LNHDA and CDR2 SQIVND come from the germline V gene (reference sequence). With 3 bases clipped from V and 6 bases from J, the junction kept 9 bases outside the gene matches. The CDR3 is 16 amino acids. The CDR3 spells CASSMIAGTGPNEQFF. The CDR3 bases are TGTGCCAGTAGTATGATTGCCGGGACAGGGCCCAATGAGCAGTTCTTC.

This rearrangement joins TRBV11-2 to TRBJ1-6; 8 bases agree with TRBD1. CDR1 and CDR2 from the germline V gene are SGHAT and FQNNGV. V lost 0 bases, J lost 10 bases, and 5 bases stayed unmatched. This CDR3 comprises 15 residues. The CDR3 here is CASSLDRRGRSPLHF. The CDR3 nucleotides are TGTGCCAGCAGCTTAGATCGCAGGGGGCGATCACCCCTCCACTTT.